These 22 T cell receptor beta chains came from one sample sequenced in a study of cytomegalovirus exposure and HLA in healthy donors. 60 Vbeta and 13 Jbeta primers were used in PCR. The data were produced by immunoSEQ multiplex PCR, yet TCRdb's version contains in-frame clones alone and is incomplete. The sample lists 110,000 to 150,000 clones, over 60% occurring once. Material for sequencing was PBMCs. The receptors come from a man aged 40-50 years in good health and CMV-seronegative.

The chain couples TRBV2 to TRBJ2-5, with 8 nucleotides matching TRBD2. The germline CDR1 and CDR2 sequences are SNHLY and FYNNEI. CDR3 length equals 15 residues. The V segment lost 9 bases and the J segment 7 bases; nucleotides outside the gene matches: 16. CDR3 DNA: TGTGCCAGTCCGCTCCAATTCGGGGCGGGAGGGACCCAGTACTTC. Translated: CASPLQFGAGGTQYF.

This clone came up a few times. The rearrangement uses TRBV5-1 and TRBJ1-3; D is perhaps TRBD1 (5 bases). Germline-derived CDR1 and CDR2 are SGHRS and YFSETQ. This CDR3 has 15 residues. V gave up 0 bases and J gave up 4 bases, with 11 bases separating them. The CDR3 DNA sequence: TGCGCCAGCAGCTTGGATGGGGGGGACGGAAACACCATATATTTT. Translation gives CASSLDGGDGNTIYF.

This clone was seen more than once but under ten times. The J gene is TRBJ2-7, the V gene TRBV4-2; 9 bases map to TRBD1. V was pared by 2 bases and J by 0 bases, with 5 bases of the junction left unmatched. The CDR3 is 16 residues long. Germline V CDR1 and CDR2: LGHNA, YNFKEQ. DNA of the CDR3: TGTGCCAGCAGCCAACCGACAGGGGGGGTCTCCTACGAGCAGTACTTC. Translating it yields CASSQPTGGVSYEQYF.

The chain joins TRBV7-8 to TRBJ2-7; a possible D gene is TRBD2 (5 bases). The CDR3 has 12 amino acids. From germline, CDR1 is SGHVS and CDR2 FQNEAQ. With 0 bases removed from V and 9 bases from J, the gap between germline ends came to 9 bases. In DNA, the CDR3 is TGTGCCAGCAGCTTAGCGGCTAGCTCGCAGTACTTC. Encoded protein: CASSLAASSQYF.

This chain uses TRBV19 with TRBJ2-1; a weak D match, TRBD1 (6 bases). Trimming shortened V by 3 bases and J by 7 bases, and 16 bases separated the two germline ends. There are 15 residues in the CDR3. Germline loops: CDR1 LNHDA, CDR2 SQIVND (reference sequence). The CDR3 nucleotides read TGTGCCAGTAGTATCTCCTACTACACAGGGAATGAGCAGTTCTTC. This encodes CASSISYYTGNEQFF.

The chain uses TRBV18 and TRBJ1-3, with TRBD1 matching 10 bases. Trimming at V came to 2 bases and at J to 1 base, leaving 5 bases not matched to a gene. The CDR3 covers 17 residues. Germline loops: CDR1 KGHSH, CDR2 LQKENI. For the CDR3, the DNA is TGTGCCAGCTCACCAGAGACAGGGGGCGCGTCTGGAAACACCATATATTTT. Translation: CASSPETGGASGNTIYF.

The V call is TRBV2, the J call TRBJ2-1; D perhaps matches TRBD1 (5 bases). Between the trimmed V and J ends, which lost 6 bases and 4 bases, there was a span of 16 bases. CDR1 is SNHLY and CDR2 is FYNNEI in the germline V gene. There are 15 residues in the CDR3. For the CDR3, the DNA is TGTGCCAGCAGGATGGGGCCACAGCTATACAATGAGCAGTTCTTC. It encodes CASRMGPQLYNEQFF.

The chain's CDR3 is CASSVGTGIGNTIYF. The CDR3 bases are TGTGCCAGCAGCGTGGGGACAGGGATAGGAAACACCATATATTTT. V is TRBV9 and J is TRBJ1-3; TRBD1 aligns across 9 bases. Germline V gene lookup returns CDR1 SGDLS and CDR2 YYNGEE. V shed 2 bases and J 4 bases; nucleotides not matched to a gene: 4. This CDR3 is 15 amino acids long.

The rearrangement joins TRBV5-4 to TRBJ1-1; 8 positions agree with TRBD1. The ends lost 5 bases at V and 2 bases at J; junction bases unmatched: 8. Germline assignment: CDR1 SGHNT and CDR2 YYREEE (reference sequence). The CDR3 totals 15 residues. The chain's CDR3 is CASRLGQGGNTEAFF. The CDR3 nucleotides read TGTGCCAGCAGATTAGGACAGGGTGGTAACACTGAAGCTTTCTTT.

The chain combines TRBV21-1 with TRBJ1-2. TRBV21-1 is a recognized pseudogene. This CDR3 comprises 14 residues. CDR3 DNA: TGTGCCAGCAGCAAAGATTGGGGAGGGTGCGGCTACCCCTTC. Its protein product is CASSKDWGGCGYPF.

In DNA form, the CDR3 reads TGTGCCAGCAGTTTGTTGTGGACAGCCAACAATGAGCAGTTCTTC. Translation: CASSLLWTANNEQFF. The chain uses TRBV27 and TRBJ2-1, with a weak D call TRBD1 (6 bases). V lost 3 bases and J 5 bases, leaving 14 bases between the germline ends. Germline V gives CDR1 MNHEY, CDR2 SMNVEV (reference sequence). This CDR3 comprises 15 residues.

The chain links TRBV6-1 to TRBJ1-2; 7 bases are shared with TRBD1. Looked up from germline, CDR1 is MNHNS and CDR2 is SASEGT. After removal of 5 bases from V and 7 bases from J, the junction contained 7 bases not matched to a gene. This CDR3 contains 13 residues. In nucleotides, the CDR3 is TGTGCCAGCAGTATAGACAGGGTCGGTGGCTACACCTTC. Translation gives CASSIDRVGGYTF.

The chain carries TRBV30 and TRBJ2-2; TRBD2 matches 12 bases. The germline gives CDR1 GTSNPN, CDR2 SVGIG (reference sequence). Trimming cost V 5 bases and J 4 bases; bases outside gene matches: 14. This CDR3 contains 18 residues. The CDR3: CAWRPRGLAGGPTGELFF. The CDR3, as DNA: TGTGCCTGGCGCCCTAGGGGGCTAGCGGGAGGGCCCACCGGGGAGCTGTTTTTT.

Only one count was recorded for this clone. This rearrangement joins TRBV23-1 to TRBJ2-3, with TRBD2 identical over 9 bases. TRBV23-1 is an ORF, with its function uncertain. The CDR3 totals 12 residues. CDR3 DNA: TGCGCTCTAGCGGGGCGCACAGATACGCAGTATTTT. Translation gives CALAGRTDTQYF.

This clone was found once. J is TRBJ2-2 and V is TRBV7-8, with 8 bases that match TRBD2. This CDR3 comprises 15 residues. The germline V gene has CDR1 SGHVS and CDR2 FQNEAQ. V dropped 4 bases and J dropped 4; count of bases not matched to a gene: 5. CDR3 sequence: CASSWSGSGTGELFF. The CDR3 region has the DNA TGTGCCAGCAGCTGGAGCGGGAGCGGCACCGGGGAGCTGTTTTTT.

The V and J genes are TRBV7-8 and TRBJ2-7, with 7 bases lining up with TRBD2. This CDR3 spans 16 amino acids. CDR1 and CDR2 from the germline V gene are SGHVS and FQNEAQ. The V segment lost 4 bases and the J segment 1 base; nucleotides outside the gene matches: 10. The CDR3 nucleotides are TGTGCCAGCAGCTCAGCCGGGGGGACTCCATCCTACGAGCAGTACTTC. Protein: CASSSAGGTPSYEQYF.

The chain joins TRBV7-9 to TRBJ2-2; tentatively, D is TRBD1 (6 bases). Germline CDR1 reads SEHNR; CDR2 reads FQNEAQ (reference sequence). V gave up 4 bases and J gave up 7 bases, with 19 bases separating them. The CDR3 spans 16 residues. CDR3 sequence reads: CASSSLPGTPNGELFF. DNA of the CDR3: TGTGCCAGCAGCTCCCTCCCCGGGACACCCAACGGGGAGCTGTTTTTT.

This chain's CDR3 is CASSPGQNCGYTF. As DNA, the CDR3 is TGCGCCAGCAGCCCGGGACAGAATTGTGGCTACACCTTC. V gene TRBV5-1 combines with J gene TRBJ1-2; 7 nucleotides line up with TRBD1. CDR1 is SGHRS, CDR2 YFSETQ, per germline. V shed 4 bases and J 7 bases; nucleotides not matched to a gene: 7. The CDR3 has 13 residues.

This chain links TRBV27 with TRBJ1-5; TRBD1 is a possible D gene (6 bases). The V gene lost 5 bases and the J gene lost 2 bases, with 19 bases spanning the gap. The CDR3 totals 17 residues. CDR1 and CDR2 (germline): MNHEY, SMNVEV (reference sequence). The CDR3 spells CASSSSEGQLRNQPQHF. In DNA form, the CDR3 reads TGTGCCAGCAGTAGTTCAGAGGGACAACTTCGCAATCAGCCCCAGCATTTT.

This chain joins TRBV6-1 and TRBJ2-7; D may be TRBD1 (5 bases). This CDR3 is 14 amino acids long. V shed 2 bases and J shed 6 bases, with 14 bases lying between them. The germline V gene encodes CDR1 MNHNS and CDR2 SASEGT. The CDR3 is CASSEYQGSLEQYF. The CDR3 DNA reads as TGTGCCAGCAGTGAATATCAGGGATCCCTCGAGCAGTACTTC.

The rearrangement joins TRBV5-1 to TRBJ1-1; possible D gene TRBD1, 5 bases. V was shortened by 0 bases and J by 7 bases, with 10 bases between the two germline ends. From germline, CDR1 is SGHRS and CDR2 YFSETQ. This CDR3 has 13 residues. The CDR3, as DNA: TGCGCCAGCAGCTTGGGACAGACCCATGAAGCTTTCTTT. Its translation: CASSLGQTHEAFF.

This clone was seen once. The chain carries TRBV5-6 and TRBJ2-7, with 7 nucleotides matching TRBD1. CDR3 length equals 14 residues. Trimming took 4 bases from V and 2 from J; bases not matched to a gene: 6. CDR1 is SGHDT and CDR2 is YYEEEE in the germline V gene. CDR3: CASSRTGVTYEQYF. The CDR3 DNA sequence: TGTGCCAGCAGCCGGACAGGAGTCACCTACGAGCAGTACTTC.